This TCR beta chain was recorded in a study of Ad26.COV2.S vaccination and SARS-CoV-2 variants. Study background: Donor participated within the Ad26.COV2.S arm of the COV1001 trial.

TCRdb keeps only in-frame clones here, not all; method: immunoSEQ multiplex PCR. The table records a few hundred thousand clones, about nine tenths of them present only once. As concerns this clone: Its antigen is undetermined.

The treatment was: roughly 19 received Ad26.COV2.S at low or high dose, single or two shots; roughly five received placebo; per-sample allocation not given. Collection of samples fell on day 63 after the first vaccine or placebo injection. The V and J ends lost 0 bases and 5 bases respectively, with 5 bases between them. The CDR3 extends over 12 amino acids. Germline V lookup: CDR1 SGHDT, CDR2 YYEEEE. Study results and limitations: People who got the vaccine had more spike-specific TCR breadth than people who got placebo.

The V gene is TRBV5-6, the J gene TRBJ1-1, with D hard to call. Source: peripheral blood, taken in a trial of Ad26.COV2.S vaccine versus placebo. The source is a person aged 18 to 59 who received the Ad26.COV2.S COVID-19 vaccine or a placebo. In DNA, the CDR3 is TGTGCCAGCAGCTTGGATCCGACTGAAGCTTTCTTT. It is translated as CASSLDPTEAFF. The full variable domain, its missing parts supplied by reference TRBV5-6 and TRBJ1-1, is DAGVTQSPTHLIKTRGQQVTLRCSPKSGHDTVSWYQQALGQGPQFIFQYYEEEERQRGNFPDRFSGHQFPNYSSELNVNALLLGDSALYLCASSLDPTEAFFGQGTRLTVV.